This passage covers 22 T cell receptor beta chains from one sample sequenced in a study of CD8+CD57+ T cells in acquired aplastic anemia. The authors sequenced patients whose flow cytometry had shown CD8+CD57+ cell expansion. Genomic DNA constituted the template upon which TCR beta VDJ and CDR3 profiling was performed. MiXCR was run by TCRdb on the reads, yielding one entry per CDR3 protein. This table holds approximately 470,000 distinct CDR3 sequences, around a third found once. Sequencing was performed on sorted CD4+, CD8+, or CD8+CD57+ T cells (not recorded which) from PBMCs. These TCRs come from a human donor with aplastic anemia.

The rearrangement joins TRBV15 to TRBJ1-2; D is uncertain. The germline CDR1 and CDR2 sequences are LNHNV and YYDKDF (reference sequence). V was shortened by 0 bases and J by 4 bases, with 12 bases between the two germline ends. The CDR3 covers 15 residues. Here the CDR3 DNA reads TGTGCCACCAGCAGAGATCGGGAACGGTTCTATGGCTACACCTTC. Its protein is CATSRDRERFYGYTF.

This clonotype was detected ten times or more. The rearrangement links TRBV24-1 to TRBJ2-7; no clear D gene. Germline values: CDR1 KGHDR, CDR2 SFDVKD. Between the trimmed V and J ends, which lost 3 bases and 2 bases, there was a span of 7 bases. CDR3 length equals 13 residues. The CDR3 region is CATSDDRTYEQYF. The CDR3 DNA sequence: TGTGCCACCAGTGATGACCGTACCTACGAGCAGTACTTC.

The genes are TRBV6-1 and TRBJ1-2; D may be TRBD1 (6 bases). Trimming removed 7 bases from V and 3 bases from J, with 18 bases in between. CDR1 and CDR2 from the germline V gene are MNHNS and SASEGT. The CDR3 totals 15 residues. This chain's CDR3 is CASNPTGFDYYGYTF. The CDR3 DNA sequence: TGTGCCAGCAACCCGACAGGCTTCGACTACTATGGCTACACCTTC.

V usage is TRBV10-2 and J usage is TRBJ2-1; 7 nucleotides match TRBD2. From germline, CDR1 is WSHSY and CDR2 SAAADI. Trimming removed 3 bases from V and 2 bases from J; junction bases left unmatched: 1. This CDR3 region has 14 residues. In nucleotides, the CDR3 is TGCGCCAGCAGTGAAGGGACTACCTACAATGAGCAGTTCTTC. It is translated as CASSEGTTYNEQFF.

The CDR3 DNA sequence: TGTGCCAGCAGCAAAGGGGGCAGGCGGTACACTGAAGCTTTCTTT. Translated: CASSKGGRRYTEAFF. V usage is TRBV7-9 and J usage is TRBJ1-1; 7 bases map to TRBD1. CDR3 size: 15 residues. Germline assignment: CDR1 SEHNR and CDR2 FQNEAQ (reference sequence). After removal of 5 bases from V and 3 bases from J, the junction contained 9 bases not matched to a gene.

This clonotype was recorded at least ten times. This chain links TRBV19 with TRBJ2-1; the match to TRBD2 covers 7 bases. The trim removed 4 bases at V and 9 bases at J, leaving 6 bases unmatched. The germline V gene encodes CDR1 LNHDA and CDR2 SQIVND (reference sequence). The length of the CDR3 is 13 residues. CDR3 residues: CASSTQGGSEQFF. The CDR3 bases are TGTGCCAGTAGTACCCAGGGCGGGAGTGAGCAGTTCTTC.

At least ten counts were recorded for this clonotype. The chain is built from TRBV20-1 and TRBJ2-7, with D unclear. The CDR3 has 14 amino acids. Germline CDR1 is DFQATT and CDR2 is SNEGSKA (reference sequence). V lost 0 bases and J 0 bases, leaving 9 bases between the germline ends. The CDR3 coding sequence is TGCAGTGCTAGAGATGACACCATCTCCTACGAGCAGTACTTC. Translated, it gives CSARDDTISYEQYF.

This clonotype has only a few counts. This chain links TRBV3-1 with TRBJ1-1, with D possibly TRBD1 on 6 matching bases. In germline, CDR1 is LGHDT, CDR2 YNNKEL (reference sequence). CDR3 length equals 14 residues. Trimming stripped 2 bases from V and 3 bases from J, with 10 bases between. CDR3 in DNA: TGTGCCAGCAGCCAACCGAACAGGGACACTGAAGCTTTCTTT. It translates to CASSQPNRDTEAFF.

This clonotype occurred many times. As DNA, the CDR3 is TGTGCCAGCAGCGTAGACAGCAGGGGAGACACTGAAGCTTTCTTT. Its translation: CASSVDSRGDTEAFF. V and J are TRBV9 and TRBJ1-1, with a possible D match to TRBD1 (6 bases). CDR1 SGDLS and CDR2 YYNGEE come from the germline V gene. V was trimmed by 0 bases and J by 3 bases, leaving 12 bases between them. The CDR3 loop spans 15 amino acids.

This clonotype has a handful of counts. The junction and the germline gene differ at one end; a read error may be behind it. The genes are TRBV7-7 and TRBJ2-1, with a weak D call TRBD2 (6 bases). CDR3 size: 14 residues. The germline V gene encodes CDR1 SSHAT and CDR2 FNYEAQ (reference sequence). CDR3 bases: TGTGCTAGCAGCCCCTGGGTAGCGGCCAATGAGCAGTTCTTC. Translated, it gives CASSPWVAANEQFF.

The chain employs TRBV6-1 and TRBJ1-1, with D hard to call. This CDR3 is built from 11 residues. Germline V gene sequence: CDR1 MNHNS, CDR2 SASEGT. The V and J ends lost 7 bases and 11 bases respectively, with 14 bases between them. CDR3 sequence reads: CASTRPLMAFF. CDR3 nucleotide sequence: TGTGCCAGCACCCGTCCCCTTATGGCTTTCTTT.

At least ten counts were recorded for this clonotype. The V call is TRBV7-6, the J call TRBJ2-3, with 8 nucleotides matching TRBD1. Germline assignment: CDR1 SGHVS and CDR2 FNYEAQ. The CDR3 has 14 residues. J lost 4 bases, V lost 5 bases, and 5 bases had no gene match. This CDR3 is CASSTRQGPDTQYF. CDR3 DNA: TGTGCCAGCAGCACAAGACAGGGGCCAGATACGCAGTATTTT.

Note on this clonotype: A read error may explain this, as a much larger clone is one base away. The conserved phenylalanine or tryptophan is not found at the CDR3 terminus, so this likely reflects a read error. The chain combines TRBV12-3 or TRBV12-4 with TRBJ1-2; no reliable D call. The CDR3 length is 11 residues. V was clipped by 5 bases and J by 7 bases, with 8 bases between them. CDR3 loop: CASSRDFGYTS. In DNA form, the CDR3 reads TGTGCCAGCAGTCGGGATTTTGGCTACACCTCC.

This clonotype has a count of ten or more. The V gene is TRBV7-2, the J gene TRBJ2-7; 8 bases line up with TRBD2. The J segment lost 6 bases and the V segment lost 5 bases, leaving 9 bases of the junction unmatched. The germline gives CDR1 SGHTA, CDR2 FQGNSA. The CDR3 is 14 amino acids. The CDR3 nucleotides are TGTGCCAGCAGCCAACTAGCGGAGGGATTCGAGCAGTACTTC. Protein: CASSQLAEGFEQYF.

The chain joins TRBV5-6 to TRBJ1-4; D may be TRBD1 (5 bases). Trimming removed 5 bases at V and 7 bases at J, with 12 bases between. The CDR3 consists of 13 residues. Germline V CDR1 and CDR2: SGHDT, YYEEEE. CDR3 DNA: TGTGCCAGCAGAGGGACTCGGGGTGAAAAACTGTTTTTT. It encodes CASRGTRGEKLFF.

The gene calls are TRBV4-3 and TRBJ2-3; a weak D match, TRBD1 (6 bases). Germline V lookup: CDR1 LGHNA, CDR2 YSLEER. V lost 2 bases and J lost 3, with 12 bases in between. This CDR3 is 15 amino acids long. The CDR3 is CASSQRGQPTDTQYF. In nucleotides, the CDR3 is TGCGCCAGCAGCCAACGAGGACAGCCTACAGATACGCAGTATTTT.

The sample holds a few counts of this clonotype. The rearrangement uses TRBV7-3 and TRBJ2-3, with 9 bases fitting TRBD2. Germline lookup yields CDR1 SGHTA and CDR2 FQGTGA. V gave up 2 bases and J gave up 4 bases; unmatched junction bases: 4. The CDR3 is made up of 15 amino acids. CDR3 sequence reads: CASSLSSGESDTQYF. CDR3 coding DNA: TGTGCCAGCAGCTTATCTAGCGGGGAGTCAGATACGCAGTATTTT.

DNA for the CDR3: TGTGCCAGCAACCCCAGTCAGTTCACTGAAGCTTTCTTT. Translating gives CASNPSQFTEAFF. The chain carries TRBV6-1 and TRBJ1-1; D unresolved. Deletions cut 7 bases from V and 4 bases from J, with 13 bases between. Per the germline V gene, CDR1 is MNHNS and CDR2 is SASEGT. The CDR3 covers 13 residues.

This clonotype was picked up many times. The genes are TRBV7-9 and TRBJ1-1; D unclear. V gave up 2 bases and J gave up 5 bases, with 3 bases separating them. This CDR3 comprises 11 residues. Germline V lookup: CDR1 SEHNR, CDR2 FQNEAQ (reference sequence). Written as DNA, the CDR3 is TGTGCCAGCAGCTTACAAACTGAAGCTTTCTTT. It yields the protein CASSLQTEAFF.

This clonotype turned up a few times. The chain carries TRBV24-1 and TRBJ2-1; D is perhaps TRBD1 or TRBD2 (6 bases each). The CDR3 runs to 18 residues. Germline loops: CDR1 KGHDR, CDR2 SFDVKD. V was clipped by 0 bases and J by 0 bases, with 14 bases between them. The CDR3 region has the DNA TGTGCCACCAGTGATTTGGACGGGGGCTCTAGCTCCTACAATGAGCAGTTCTTC. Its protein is CATSDLDGGSSSYNEQFF.

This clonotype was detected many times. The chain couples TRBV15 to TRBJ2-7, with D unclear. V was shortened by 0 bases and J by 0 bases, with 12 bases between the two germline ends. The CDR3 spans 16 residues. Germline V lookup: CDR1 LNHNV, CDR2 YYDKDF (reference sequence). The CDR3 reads CATSRDPILSSYEQYF. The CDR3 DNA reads TGTGCCACCAGCAGAGACCCGATACTGAGCTCCTACGAGCAGTACTTC.

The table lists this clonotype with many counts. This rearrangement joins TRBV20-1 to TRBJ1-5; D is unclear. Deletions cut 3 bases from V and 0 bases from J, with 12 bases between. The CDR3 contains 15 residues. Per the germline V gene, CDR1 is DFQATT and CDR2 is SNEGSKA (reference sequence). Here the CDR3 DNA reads TGCAGTGCTAGGGAAAGGGTGAATAGCAATCAGCCCCAGCATTTT. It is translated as CSARERVNSNQPQHF.